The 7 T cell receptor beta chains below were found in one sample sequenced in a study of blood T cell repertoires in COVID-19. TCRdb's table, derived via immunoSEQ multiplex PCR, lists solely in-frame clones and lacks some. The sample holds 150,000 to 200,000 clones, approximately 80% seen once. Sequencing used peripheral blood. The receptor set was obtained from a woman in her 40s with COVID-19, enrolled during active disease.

CDR3 sequence (DNA): TGTGCCAGCAGTCGCTCGGGAGGCAACACCATATATTTT. This codes for CASSRSGGNTIYF. The chain has TRBV6-5 and TRBJ1-3; no clear D gene. The CDR3 totals 13 residues. V gave up 5 bases and J gave up 7 bases, with 12 bases separating them. The germline V gene has CDR1 MNHEY and CDR2 SVGAGI.

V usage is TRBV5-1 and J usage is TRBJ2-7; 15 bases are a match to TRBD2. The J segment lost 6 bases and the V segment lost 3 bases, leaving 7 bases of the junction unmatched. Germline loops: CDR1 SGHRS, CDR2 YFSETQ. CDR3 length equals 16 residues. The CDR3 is CASSSGLAGGPGEQYF. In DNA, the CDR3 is TGCGCCAGCAGCTCAGGACTAGCGGGAGGGCCCGGCGAGCAGTACTTC.

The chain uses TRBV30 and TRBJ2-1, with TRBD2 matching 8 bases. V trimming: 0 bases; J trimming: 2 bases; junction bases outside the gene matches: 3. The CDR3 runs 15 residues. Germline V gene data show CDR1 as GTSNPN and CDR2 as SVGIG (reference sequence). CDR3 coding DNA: TGTGCCTGGAGTGTGGCTAGCGGGCCCTACAATGAGCAGTTCTTC. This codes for CAWSVASGPYNEQFF.

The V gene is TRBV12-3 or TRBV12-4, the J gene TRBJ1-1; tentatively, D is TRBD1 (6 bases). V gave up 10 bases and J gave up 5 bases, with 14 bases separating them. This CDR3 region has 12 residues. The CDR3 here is CATDQGGTEAFF. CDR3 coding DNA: TGTGCCACTGATCAAGGGGGAACTGAAGCTTTCTTT.

The DNA for the CDR3 is TGTGCCAGCAGCCAAGACTACGGGACATACGAGCAGTACTTC. This translates into CASSQDYGTYEQYF. The chain employs TRBV3-1 (or the pseudogene TRBV3-2) and TRBJ2-7, with a possible D match to TRBD1 (6 bases). Looked up from germline, CDR1 is LGHDT and CDR2 is YNNKEL (reference sequence). V was pared by 0 bases and J by 4 bases, with 10 bases between. The CDR3 is 14 residues long.

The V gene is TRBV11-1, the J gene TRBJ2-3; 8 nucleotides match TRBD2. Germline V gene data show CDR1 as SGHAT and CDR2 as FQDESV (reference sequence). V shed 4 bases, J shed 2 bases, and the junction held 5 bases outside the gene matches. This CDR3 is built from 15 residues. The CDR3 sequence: CASSSSGGYTDTQYF. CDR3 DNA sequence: TGTGCCAGCAGCTCCAGCGGGGGATACACAGATACGCAGTATTTT.

Here the CDR3 reads CASSLRTGNRVEQFF. The CDR3 region has the DNA TGTGCCAGCAGCTTAAGGACAGGGAATCGGGTTGAGCAGTTCTTC. The chain couples TRBV11-1 to TRBJ2-1; 8 bases line up with TRBD1. The CDR3 totals 15 residues. Germline CDR1 reads SGHAT; CDR2 reads FQDESV (reference sequence). The V and J ends lost 2 bases and 9 bases, in that order; junction bases with no gene match: 9.